This T cell receptor (beta chain) originates from a study of identical twins. Only a few counts were recorded for this clonotype. Antigen unknown. The authors used template switching to add a universal primer site and gave cDNA unique molecular identifiers. Using its own MiXCR run on the 5' RACE reads, TCRdb lists one record per CDR3 protein. The data show 1.5 million to 2 million distinct CDR3 sequences, more than 30% seen once. Study findings and constraints: When twins shared out-of-frame alpha sequences, those sequences had excess low generation probability.

This CDR3 has 12 amino acids. V trimming: 6 bases; J trimming: 5 bases; junction bases outside the gene matches: 4. Germline V CDR1 and CDR2: SQVTM, ANQGSEA. The specimen sequenced was cord blood. The receptor was derived from a newborn girl in good health. V gene TRBV29-1 combines with J gene TRBJ2-5; 9 bases fit TRBD2. This CDR3 reads CSVALAGETQYF. CDR3 nucleotide sequence: TGCAGCGTCGCTCTAGCGGGGGAGACCCAGTACTTC. The whole variable domain, remainder taken from reference TRBV29-1 and TRBJ2-5, is SAVISQKPSRDICQRGTSLTIQCQVDSQVTMMFWYRQQPGQSLTLIATANQGSEATYESGFVIDKFPISRPNLTFSTLTVSNMSPEDSSIYLCSVALAGETQYFGPGTRLLVL.